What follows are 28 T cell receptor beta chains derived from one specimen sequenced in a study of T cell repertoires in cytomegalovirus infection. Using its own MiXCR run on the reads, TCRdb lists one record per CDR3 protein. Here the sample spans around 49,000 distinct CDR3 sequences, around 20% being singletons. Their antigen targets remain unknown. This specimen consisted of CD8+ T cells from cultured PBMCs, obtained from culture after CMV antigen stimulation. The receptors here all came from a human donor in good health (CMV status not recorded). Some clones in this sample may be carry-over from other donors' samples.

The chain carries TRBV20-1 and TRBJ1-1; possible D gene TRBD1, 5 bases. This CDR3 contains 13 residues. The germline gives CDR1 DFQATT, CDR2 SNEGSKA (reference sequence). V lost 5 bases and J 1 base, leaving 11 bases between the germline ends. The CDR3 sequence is CSAPGLSNTEAFF. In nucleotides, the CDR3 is TGCAGTGCTCCGGGACTCTCGAACACTGAAGCTTTCTTT.

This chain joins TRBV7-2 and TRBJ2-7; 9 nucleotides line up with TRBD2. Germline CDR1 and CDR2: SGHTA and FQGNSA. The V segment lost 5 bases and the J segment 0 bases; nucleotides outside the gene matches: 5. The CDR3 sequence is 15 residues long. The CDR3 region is CASSALAGISYEQYF. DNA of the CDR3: TGTGCCAGCAGCGCCCTAGCGGGGATCTCCTACGAGCAGTACTTC.

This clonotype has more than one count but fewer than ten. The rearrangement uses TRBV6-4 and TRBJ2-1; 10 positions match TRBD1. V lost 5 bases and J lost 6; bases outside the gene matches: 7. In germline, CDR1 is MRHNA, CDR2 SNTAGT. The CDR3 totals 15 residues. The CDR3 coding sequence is TGTGCCAGCAGTTCTCGACAGGGGGCTAGCAATGAGCAGTTCTTC. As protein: CASSSRQGASNEQFF.

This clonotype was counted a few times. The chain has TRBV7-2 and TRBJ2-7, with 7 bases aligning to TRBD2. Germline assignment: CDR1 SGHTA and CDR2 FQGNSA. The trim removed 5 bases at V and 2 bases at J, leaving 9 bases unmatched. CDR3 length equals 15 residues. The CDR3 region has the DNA TGTGCCAGCAGCCCTGGGGGTGGGGGGGCCTACGAGCAGTACTTC. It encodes CASSPGGGGAYEQYF.

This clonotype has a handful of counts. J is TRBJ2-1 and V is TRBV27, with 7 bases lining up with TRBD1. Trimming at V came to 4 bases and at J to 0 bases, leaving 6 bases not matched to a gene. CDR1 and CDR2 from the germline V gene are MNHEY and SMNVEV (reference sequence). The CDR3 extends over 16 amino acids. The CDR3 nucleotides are TGTGCCAGCAGTTCGACAGGGAGCTACTCCTACAATGAGCAGTTCTTC. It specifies CASSSTGSYSYNEQFF.

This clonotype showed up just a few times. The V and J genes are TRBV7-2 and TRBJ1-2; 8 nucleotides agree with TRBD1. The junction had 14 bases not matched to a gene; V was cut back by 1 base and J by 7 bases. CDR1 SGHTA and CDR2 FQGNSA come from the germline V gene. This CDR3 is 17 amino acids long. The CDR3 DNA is TGTGCCAGCAGCTTAGAGAGCTGGGCGGGACAGGTATCTGGCTACACCTTC. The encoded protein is CASSLESWAGQVSGYTF.

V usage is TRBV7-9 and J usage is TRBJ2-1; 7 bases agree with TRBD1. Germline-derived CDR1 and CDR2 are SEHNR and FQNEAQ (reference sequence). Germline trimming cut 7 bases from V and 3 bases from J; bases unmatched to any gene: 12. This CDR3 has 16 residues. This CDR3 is CASTDTGQDLYNEQFF. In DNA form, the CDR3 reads TGTGCCAGCACCGATACCGGACAGGACCTCTACAATGAGCAGTTCTTC.

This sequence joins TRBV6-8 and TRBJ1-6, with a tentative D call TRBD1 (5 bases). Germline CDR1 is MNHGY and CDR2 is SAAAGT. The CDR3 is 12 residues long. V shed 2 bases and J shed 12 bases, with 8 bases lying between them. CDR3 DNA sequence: TGTGCCAGCAGTTACGGGGCAGGACCCCTCCACTTT. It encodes CASSYGAGPLHF.

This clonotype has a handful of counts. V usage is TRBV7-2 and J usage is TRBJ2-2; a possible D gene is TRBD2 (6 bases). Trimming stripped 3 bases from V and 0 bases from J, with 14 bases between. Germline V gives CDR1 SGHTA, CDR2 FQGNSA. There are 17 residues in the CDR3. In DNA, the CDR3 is TGTGCCAGCAGCTTCCCGGGGGAGAGGGCGAACACCGGGGAGCTGTTTTTT. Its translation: CASSFPGERANTGELFF.

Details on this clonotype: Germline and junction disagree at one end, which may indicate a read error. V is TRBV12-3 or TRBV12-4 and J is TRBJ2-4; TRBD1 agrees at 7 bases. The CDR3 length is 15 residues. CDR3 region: CASSPRTGALNSQYF. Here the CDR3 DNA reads TGTGCCAGCAGCCCCAGAACAGGGGCACTAAACAGTCAGTACTTC.

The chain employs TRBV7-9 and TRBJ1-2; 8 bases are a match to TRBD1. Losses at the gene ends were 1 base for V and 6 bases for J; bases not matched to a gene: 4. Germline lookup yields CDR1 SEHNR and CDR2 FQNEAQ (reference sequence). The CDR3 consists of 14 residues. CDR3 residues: CASSLDDRGDGYTF. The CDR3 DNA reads TGTGCCAGCAGCTTAGACGACAGGGGAGATGGCTACACCTTC.

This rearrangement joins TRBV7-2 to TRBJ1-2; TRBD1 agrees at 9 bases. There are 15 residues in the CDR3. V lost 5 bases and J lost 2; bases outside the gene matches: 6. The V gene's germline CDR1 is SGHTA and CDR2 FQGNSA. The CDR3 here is CASSQDRGSNYGYTF. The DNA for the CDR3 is TGTGCCAGCAGCCAAGACAGGGGGTCGAACTATGGCTACACCTTC. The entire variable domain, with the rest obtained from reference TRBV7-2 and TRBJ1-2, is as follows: GAGVSQSPSNKVTEKGKDVELRCDPISGHTALYWYRQSLGQGLEFLIYFQGNSAPDKSGLPSDRFSAERTGGSVSTLTIQRTQQEDSAVYLCASSQDRGSNYGYTFGSGTRLTVV.

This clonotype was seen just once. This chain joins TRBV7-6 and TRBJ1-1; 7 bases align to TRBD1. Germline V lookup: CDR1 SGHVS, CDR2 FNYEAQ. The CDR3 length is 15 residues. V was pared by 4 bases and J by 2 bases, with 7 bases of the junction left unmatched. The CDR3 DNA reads TGTGCCAGCAGCTCCCTCAGGGGGATAAACACTGAAGCTTTCTTT. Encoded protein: CASSSLRGINTEAFF.

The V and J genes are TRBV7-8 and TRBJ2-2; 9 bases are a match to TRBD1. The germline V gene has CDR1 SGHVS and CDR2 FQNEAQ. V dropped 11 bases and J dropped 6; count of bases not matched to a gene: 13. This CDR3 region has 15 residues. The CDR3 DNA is TGTGCCGGCCTCCGGGACAGGGTCCGTCCCGGGGAGCTGTTTTTT. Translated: CAGLRDRVRPGELFF.

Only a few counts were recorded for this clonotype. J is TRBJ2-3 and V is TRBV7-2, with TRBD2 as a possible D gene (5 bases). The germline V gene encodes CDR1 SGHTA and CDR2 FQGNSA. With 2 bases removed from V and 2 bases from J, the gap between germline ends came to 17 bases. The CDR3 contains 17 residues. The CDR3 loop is CASSLSGSARFTDTQYF. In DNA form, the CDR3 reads TGTGCCAGCAGCTTATCTGGTAGCGCGCGATTCACAGATACGCAGTATTTT.

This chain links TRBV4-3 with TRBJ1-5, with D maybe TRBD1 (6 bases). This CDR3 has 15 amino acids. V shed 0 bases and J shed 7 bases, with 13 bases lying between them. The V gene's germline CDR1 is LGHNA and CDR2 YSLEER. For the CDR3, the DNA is TGCGCCAGCAGCCAAGATATGACAGGCAGGCAGCCCCAGCATTTT. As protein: CASSQDMTGRQPQHF.

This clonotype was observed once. CDR3 residues: CASSVGGRGRGQPQHF. Written as DNA, the CDR3 is TGTGCCAGCAGTGTGGGGGGCAGGGGGCGAGGTCAGCCCCAGCATTTT. This sequence joins TRBV6-1 and TRBJ1-5, with 8 positions matching TRBD1. The germline V gene has CDR1 MNHNS and CDR2 SASEGT. The CDR3 is 16 residues long. J lost 6 bases, V lost 4 bases, and 11 bases had no gene match.

The CDR3 is CASSFDRQASSGANVLTF. CDR3 nucleotides: TGTGCCAGCAGTTTCGACAGACAGGCCAGCTCTGGGGCCAACGTCCTGACTTTC. The chain links TRBV6-2 or TRBV6-3 to TRBJ2-6; weak D call: TRBD1 (6 bases). This CDR3 is 18 amino acids long. V lost 4 bases to trimming and J lost 0 bases, with 16 bases between them. Germline V lookup: CDR1 MNHEY, CDR2 SVGEGT.

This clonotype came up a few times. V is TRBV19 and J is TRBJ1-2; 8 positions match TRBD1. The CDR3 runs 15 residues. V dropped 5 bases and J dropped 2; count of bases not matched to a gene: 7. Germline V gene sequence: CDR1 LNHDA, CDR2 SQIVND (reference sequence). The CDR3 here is CASSLQDRANYGYTF. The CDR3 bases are TGTGCCAGTAGTCTTCAGGACAGGGCCAACTATGGCTACACCTTC.

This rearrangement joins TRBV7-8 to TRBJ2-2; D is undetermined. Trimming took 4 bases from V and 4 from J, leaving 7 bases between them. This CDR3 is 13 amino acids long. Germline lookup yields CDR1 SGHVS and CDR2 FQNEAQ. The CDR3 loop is CASSSTSTGELFF. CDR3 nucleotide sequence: TGTGCCAGCAGCTCCACGAGCACCGGGGAGCTGTTTTTT.

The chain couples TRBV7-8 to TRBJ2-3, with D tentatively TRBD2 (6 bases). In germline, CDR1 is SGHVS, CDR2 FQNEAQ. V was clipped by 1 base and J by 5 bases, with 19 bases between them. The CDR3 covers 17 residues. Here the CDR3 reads CASSLGSSGSSRDTQYF. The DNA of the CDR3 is TGTGCCAGCAGCTTAGGTAGTAGCGGATCATCCAGAGATACGCAGTATTTT.

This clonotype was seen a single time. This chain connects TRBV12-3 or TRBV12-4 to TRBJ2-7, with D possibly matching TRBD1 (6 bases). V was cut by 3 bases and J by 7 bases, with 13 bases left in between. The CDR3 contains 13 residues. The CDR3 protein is CASSFNRVEEQYF. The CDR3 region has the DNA TGTGCCAGCAGTTTTAACAGGGTAGAGGAGCAGTACTTC.

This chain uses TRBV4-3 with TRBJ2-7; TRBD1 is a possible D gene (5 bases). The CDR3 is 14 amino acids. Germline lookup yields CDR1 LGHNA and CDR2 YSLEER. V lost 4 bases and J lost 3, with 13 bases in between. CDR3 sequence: CASSPRQWHYEQYF. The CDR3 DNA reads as TGCGCCAGCAGCCCCCGACAGTGGCACTACGAGCAGTACTTC.

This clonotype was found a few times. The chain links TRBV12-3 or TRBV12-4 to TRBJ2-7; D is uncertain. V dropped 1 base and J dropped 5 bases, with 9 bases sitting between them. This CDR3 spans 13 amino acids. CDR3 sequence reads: CASSLVPRDEQYF. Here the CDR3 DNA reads TGTGCCAGCAGTTTAGTCCCCAGAGACGAGCAGTACTTC.

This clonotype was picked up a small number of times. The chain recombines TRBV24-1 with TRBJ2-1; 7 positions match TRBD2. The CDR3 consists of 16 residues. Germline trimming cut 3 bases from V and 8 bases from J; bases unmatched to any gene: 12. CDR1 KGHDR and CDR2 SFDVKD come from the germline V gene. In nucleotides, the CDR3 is TGTGCCACCAGTGATCGCGCGGGAGTTTCGCATGATGAGCAGTTCTTC. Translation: CATSDRAGVSHDEQFF.

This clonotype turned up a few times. For the CDR3, the DNA is TGTGCCAGCAGAGGGGACAGGGGACGCTCCTACGAGCAGTACTTC. Residues: CASRGDRGRSYEQYF. The chain recombines TRBV7-9 with TRBJ2-7; 10 bases fit TRBD1. The V gene's germline CDR1 is SEHNR and CDR2 FQNEAQ (reference sequence). The CDR3 is 15 amino acids. V lost 6 bases, J lost 0 bases, and 5 bases stayed unmatched.

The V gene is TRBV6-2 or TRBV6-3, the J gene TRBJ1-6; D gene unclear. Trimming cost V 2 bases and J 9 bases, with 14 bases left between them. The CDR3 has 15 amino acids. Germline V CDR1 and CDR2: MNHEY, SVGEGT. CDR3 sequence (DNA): TGTGCCAGCAGTTACGTGTTAACGGGTGGTTCACCCCTCCACTTT. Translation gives CASSYVLTGGSPLHF.

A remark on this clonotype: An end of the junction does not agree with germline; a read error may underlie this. The chain's CDR3 is CASSLRQGLKSF. CDR3 coding DNA: TGTGCCAGCAGCTTACGACAGGGCCTAAAAAGCTTC. The V gene is TRBV7-6, the J gene TRBJ2-1, with 7 bases identical to TRBD1. The CDR3 has 12 residues. The germline V gene has CDR1 SGHVS and CDR2 FNYEAQ.